Described below is a single T cell receptor (beta chain) sequence and its context. TCRdb itself ran the 5' RACE reads through MiXCR, one entry per CDR3 protein. Altogether about 630,000 distinct CDR3 sequences are present, 12% being singletons, with the ten largest covering approximately 15%. This sample was taken from a study of T cells after yellow fever vaccination. With V trimmed by 2 bases and J by 3 bases, 7 bases remained unmatched. Germline loops: CDR1 DFQATT, CDR2 SNEGSKA (reference sequence). The CDR3 runs to 14 residues. The V gene is TRBV20-1, the J gene TRBJ2-7; 7 nucleotides align to TRBD1. The sequenced sample was PBMCs, obtained on the day of the yellow fever booster vaccination. This sequence was found in a man between 25 and 39 years old who received the YFV17D yellow fever vaccine. This CDR3 reads CSARKSRGNYEQYF. The CDR3, as DNA: TGCAGTGCTAGAAAAAGCAGGGGGAACTACGAGCAGTACTTC.